These 29 T cell receptor beta chains were all obtained from the same sample, sequenced in a study of T cell repertoires in cytomegalovirus infection. TCRdb re-called the reads through MiXCR, storing one row per CDR3 protein. The sample includes hundreds of thousands of distinct CDR3 sequences, around a third of them seen just once. Their antigens are not known. This specimen was cultured PBMCs, taken from culture after CMV antigen stimulation. These receptors all come from a human donor in good health (CMV status not recorded). Some clones in this sample may be carry-over from other donors' samples.

The V gene is TRBV29-1, the J gene TRBJ2-3; 8 nucleotides match TRBD2. Looked up from germline, CDR1 is SQVTM and CDR2 is ANQGSEA. V shed 4 bases, J shed 4 bases, and the junction held 7 bases outside the gene matches. The CDR3 has 14 residues. The CDR3 spells CSVGGSGTADTQYF. The CDR3 bases are TGCAGCGTTGGGGGTAGCGGGACCGCAGATACGCAGTATTTT.

This clonotype has just a few counts. The chain uses TRBV10-3 and TRBJ2-1; a possible D gene is TRBD2 (6 bases). The V gene lost 0 bases and the J gene lost 7 bases, with 13 bases spanning the gap. The CDR3 has 15 amino acids. Germline loops: CDR1 ENHRY, CDR2 SYGVKD. In nucleotides, the CDR3 is TGTGCCATCAGTGAGTCGAGGGTAGCGGCGAATGAGCAGTTCTTC. Residues: CAISESRVAANEQFF.

The V and J genes are TRBV4-3 and TRBJ2-6, with 8 bases aligning to TRBD2. Trimming cost V 4 bases and J 3 bases; bases outside gene matches: 5. CDR3 length equals 16 residues. From germline, CDR1 is LGHNA and CDR2 YSLEER. CDR3 sequence: CASSLDSGIGANVLTF. The CDR3 DNA reads TGCGCCAGCAGCCTCGATAGCGGGATTGGGGCCAACGTCCTGACTTTC.

The genes are TRBV23-1 and TRBJ1-4; 8 bases match TRBD1. TRBV23-1 is known as an ORF, though its function is uncertain. V was pared by 6 bases and J by 6 bases, with 6 bases of the junction left unmatched. This CDR3 spans 14 amino acids. Written as DNA, the CDR3 is TGCGCCAGCAGACCGGACAGGGTTCATGAAAAACTGTTTTTT. Protein: CASRPDRVHEKLFF.

The chain joins TRBV25-1 to TRBJ2-5; a weak D match, TRBD1 (7 bases). CDR1 and CDR2 from the germline V gene are MGHDK and SYGVNS. This CDR3 has 12 amino acids. Trimming shortened V by 10 bases and J by 5 bases, and 14 bases separated the two germline ends. CDR3 sequence reads: CATAQGGETQYF. CDR3 DNA sequence: TGTGCCACCGCGCAGGGGGGTGAGACCCAGTACTTC.

The V gene is TRBV19, the J gene TRBJ2-1, with D perhaps matching TRBD1 (6 bases). The CDR3 covers 15 residues. The V gene lost 5 bases and the J gene lost 8 bases, with 19 bases spanning the gap. Germline V gene lookup returns CDR1 LNHDA and CDR2 SQIVND (reference sequence). CDR3: CASSPRTVSRDEQFF. CDR3 bases: TGTGCCAGTAGTCCCCGGACAGTCTCGAGGGATGAGCAGTTCTTC. Filled out from reference TRBV19 and TRBJ2-1, the complete variable domain reads DGGITQSPKYLFRKEGQNVTLSCEQNLNHDAMYWYRQDPGQGLRLIYYSQIVNDFQKGDIAEGYSVSREKKESFPLTVTSAQKNPTAFYLCASSPRTVSRDEQFFGPGTRLTVL.

The chain couples TRBV7-8 to TRBJ2-2; possible D gene TRBD2, 6 bases. This CDR3 is 16 amino acids long. Trimming cost V 8 bases and J 2 bases, with 18 bases left between them. From germline, CDR1 is SGHVS and CDR2 FQNEAQ. The CDR3 protein is CASYLGRGLNTGELFF. DNA for the CDR3: TGTGCCAGCTATCTCGGGCGGGGCCTTAACACCGGGGAGCTGTTTTTT. Complete variable domain (other parts from reference TRBV7-8 and TRBJ2-2): GAGVSQSPRYKVAKRGQDVALRCDPISGHVSLFWYQQALGQGPEFLTYFQNEAQLDKSGLPSDRFFAERPEGSVSTLKIQRTQQEDSAVYLCASYLGRGLNTGELFFGEGSRLTVL.

This clonotype was observed a handful of times. The rearrangement joins TRBV7-8 to TRBJ2-7; D might be TRBD1 (5 bases). V was trimmed by 2 bases and J by 7 bases, leaving 12 bases between them. CDR1 SGHVS and CDR2 FQNEAQ come from the germline V gene. The CDR3 runs to 13 residues. The DNA for the CDR3 is TGTGCCAGCAGCTTAAGGGGCAGTCAGGAGCAGTACTTC. It specifies CASSLRGSQEQYF.

The chain has TRBV20-1 and TRBJ2-1; the match to TRBD2 covers 7 bases. CDR1 DFQATT and CDR2 SNEGSKA come from the germline V gene (reference sequence). This CDR3 is 14 amino acids long. The trim removed 0 bases at V and 10 bases at J, leaving 9 bases unmatched. The CDR3 sequence: CSARDPAGIGEQFF. The CDR3 nucleotides are TGCAGTGCTAGAGATCCAGCGGGGATCGGAGAGCAGTTCTTC.

The rearrangement uses TRBV4-1 and TRBJ2-3; the match to TRBD2 covers 8 bases. Germline-derived CDR1 and CDR2 are MGHRA and YSYEKL. CDR3 length: 18 residues. V dropped 4 bases and J dropped 4; count of bases not matched to a gene: 16. In DNA form, the CDR3 reads TGCGCCAGCAGCCTCAGGCGAGTTAGCGGGAAAGAAGCAGATACGCAGTATTTT. This gives the protein CASSLRRVSGKEADTQYF.

In its sample, this clonotype was seen many times. V is TRBV7-6 and J is TRBJ1-4; D is uncertain. The CDR3 totals 14 residues. Trimming left V 6 bases short and J 6 bases short, with 14 bases between. The germline gives CDR1 SGHVS, CDR2 FNYEAQ. The CDR3 region is CASRSWEGDEKLFF. The CDR3 DNA sequence: TGTGCCAGCAGATCTTGGGAAGGCGATGAAAAACTGTTTTTT.

There are a few counts of this clonotype. V and J are TRBV9 and TRBJ2-1; 7 bases align to TRBD2. CDR3 length: 19 residues. The J segment lost 8 bases and the V segment lost 0 bases, leaving 20 bases of the junction unmatched. The germline CDR1 and CDR2 sequences are SGDLS and YYNGEE. In nucleotides, the CDR3 is TGTGCCAGCAGCGTAGCCGATCTGGGTAGCGGGTCTAGTCGGGATGAGCAGTTCTTC. Its translation is CASSVADLGSGSSRDEQFF. The full variable domain, completed using reference TRBV9 and TRBJ2-1, is DSGVTQTPKHLITATGQRVTLRCSPRSGDLSVYWYQQSLDQGLQFLIQYYNGEERAKGNILERFSAQQFPDLHSELNLSSLELGDSALYFCASSVADLGSGSSRDEQFFGPGTRLTVL.

The gene calls are TRBV5-4 and TRBJ1-4; 8 bases map to TRBD1. The ends lost 4 bases at V and 7 bases at J; junction bases unmatched: 6. CDR1 SGHNT and CDR2 YYREEE come from the germline V gene (reference sequence). CDR3 length equals 14 residues. This CDR3 is CASSPDRAAEKLFF. CDR3 in DNA: TGTGCCAGCAGCCCGGACAGGGCTGCTGAAAAACTGTTTTTT. Supplemented by reference TRBV5-4 and TRBJ1-4, the full variable domain reads ETGVTQSPTHLIKTRGQQVTLRCSSQSGHNTVSWYQQALGQGPQFIFQYYREEENGRGNFPPRFSGLQFPNYSSELNVNALELDDSALYLCASSPDRAAEKLFFGSGTQLSVL.

In regard to this clonotype: The junction departs from germline at one end; a sequencing error may be responsible. V usage is TRBV11-2 and J usage is TRBJ2-1; no firm D call. CDR3 length: 16 residues. Germline assignment: CDR1 SGHAT and CDR2 FQNNGV. CDR3 DNA sequence: TGTGCCAGCAGCGCTTCTGGGGTTGGGTCCTACATTGAGCAGTTCTTC. This encodes CASSASGVGSYIEQFF.

The chain carries TRBV2 and TRBJ2-6; possibly TRBD1 for D (6 bases). The CDR3 runs to 16 residues. The V end lost 6 bases, the J end lost 0 bases, and 12 bases lay between the germline ends. Looked up from germline, CDR1 is SNHLY and CDR2 is FYNNEI. This chain's CDR3 is CASSEDSYSGANVLTF. The DNA of the CDR3 is TGTGCCAGCAGCGAGGACAGTTACTCTGGGGCCAACGTCCTGACTTTC.

This clonotype was recorded a few times. The chain recombines TRBV11-2 with TRBJ2-1; 9 positions match TRBD2. The CDR3 is 13 amino acids. V was clipped by 10 bases and J by 9 bases; unmatched bases: 10. Germline assignment: CDR1 SGHAT and CDR2 FQNNGV. The CDR3 sequence: CATEGLAIGEQFF. CDR3 nucleotides: TGTGCCACCGAGGGACTAGCCATCGGTGAGCAGTTCTTC.

The genes are TRBV7-2 and TRBJ2-4, with TRBD2 identical over 7 bases. This CDR3 is 13 amino acids long. The V gene's germline CDR1 is SGHTA and CDR2 FQGNSA. Trimming cost V 3 bases and J 6 bases; bases outside gene matches: 2. CDR3 loop: CASSFGGVNIQYF. CDR3 coding DNA: TGTGCCAGCAGCTTTGGGGGGGTAAACATTCAGTACTTC. Supplemented by reference TRBV7-2 and TRBJ2-4, the full variable domain reads GAGVSQSPSNKVTEKGKDVELRCDPISGHTALYWYRQSLGQGLEFLIYFQGNSAPDKSGLPSDRFSAERTGGSVSTLTIQRTQQEDSAVYLCASSFGGVNIQYFGAGTRLSVL.

This clonotype has only a few counts. The rearrangement uses TRBV12-3 or TRBV12-4 and TRBJ1-5, with TRBD1 as a possible D gene (6 bases). The CDR3 loop spans 14 amino acids. V was trimmed by 5 bases and J by 5 bases, leaving 13 bases between them. As DNA, the CDR3 is TGTGCCAGCAGTGTTACAGGGCTAGATCAGCCCCAGCATTTT. It codes for CASSVTGLDQPQHF.

This clonotype was found a few times. The CDR3 sequence is CASSLDGKTQYF. The DNA for the CDR3 is TGTGCCAGCAGCTTAGATGGGAAGACCCAGTACTTC. The chain joins TRBV11-2 to TRBJ2-5, with D unresolved. In germline, CDR1 is SGHAT, CDR2 FQNNGV. This CDR3 is 12 amino acids long. With 0 bases removed from V and 6 bases from J, the gap between germline ends came to 5 bases.

In its sample, this clonotype was seen a few times. V and J are TRBV6-1 and TRBJ1-5; TRBD1 might be the D (5 bases). V lost 5 bases and J 1 base, leaving 9 bases between the germline ends. The CDR3 is 14 residues long. Germline CDR1 reads MNHNS; CDR2 reads SASEGT. CDR3 DNA: TGTGCCAGCAGTTCTGAGGGGAGCAATCAGCCCCAGCATTTT. Translation gives CASSSEGSNQPQHF.

This clonotype came up many times. The V call is TRBV7-2, the J call TRBJ2-3, with 11 bases aligning to TRBD2. The CDR3 totals 18 residues. V dropped 5 bases and J dropped 2; count of bases not matched to a gene: 12. Germline CDR1 SGHTA, CDR2 FQGNSA. DNA of the CDR3: TGTGCCAGCAGCCCGATTCCTTTAGCGGGAGGGAACACAGATACGCAGTATTTT. It encodes CASSPIPLAGGNTDTQYF.

V is TRBV27 and J is TRBJ2-1; D possibly corresponds to TRBD2 (5 bases). Germline-derived CDR1 and CDR2 are MNHEY and SMNVEV (reference sequence). V gave up 6 bases and J gave up 0 bases, with 6 bases separating them. This CDR3 region has 13 residues. The CDR3 loop reads CASSEGSYNEQFF. CDR3 in DNA: TGTGCCAGCAGCGAGGGCTCCTACAATGAGCAGTTCTTC.

This clonotype appeared many times. The rearrangement uses TRBV7-8 and TRBJ2-5; possibly TRBD1 for D (6 bases). The CDR3 consists of 12 residues. Germline loops: CDR1 SGHVS, CDR2 FQNEAQ. Trimming took off 5 bases at V and 4 bases at J, with 8 bases between the two ends. The CDR3 DNA follows: TGTGCCAGCAGCCGCAGGGGAGAGACCCAGTACTTC. As protein: CASSRRGETQYF.

This clonotype occurred a few times. The CDR3 DNA sequence: TGCGCCAGCAGCCAAATGGGGAATTGGAATGAGCAGTTCTTC. Translating gives CASSQMGNWNEQFF. This chain uses TRBV4-1 with TRBJ2-1, with unresolved D. The CDR3 length is 14 residues. Germline V lookup: CDR1 MGHRA, CDR2 YSYEKL. Trimming removed 2 bases from V and 7 bases from J, with 12 bases in between.

This clonotype occurred a few times. CDR3: CASRLRVSGANVLTF. DNA of the CDR3: TGTGCCAGCAGGCTCAGGGTGTCGGGGGCCAACGTCCTGACTTTC. J is TRBJ2-6 and V is TRBV3-1, with D possibly TRBD1 on 5 matching bases. Trimming shortened V by 6 bases and J by 4 bases, and 13 bases separated the two germline ends. The length of the CDR3 is 15 residues. CDR1 is LGHDT, CDR2 YNNKEL, per germline (reference sequence).

The V call is TRBV12-5, the J call TRBJ1-3; D remains unclear. Germline assignment: CDR1 LGHNT and CDR2 FRNRAP. This CDR3 is 13 amino acids long. V dropped 2 bases and J dropped 8 bases, with 10 bases sitting between them. Here the CDR3 reads CASGLSGSDTIYF. CDR3 DNA sequence: TGTGCTAGTGGTTTGTCGGGGTCAGACACCATATATTTT.

This chain joins TRBV20-1 and TRBJ2-7; 7 positions match TRBD2. The V gene end was trimmed by 2 bases and the J gene end by 4 bases; junction bases not matched to a gene: 17. Germline-derived CDR1 and CDR2 are DFQATT and SNEGSKA (reference sequence). The CDR3 extends over 17 amino acids. The CDR3: CSARRLPGRGTLYEQYF. CDR3 DNA: TGCAGTGCTAGACGTCTTCCGGGGCGGGGGACCCTTTACGAGCAGTACTTC.

This clonotype was seen a handful of times. CDR3 DNA: TGTGCCAGCAGGGCGGGATTTAGCTCTGGAAACACCATATATTTT. Its translation: CASRAGFSSGNTIYF. V and J are TRBV6-1 and TRBJ1-3, with unresolved D. The CDR3 has 15 residues. The germline V and J ends were trimmed by 6 bases and 0 bases, with 12 bases remaining between them. Germline V lookup: CDR1 MNHNS, CDR2 SASEGT.

This clonotype was seen many times. CDR3 coding DNA: TGTGCCAGCAGCTTATACGGAGGCTCTGGAAACACCATATATTTT. It is translated as CASSLYGGSGNTIYF. The rearrangement links TRBV7-2 to TRBJ1-3; D remains unclear. From germline, CDR1 is SGHTA and CDR2 FQGNSA. The CDR3 has 15 amino acids. V lost 2 bases to trimming and J lost 0 bases, with 8 bases between them.